This TCR beta chain was profiled in a study of CD4+ T cells in melanoma. Study-wide results and limits: Diverse differentiation states were reported for melanoma neoantigen-specific CD4+ T cells. CD8+ T cell, macrophage and B cell function reportedly correlated with neoantigen-specific CD4+ T cells.

CDR1 is SGHVS, CDR2 FNYEAQ, per germline. The CDR3 is 14 residues long. Trimming pared 5 bases from V and 7 bases from J, leaving 17 bases between. The data were produced by immunoSEQ multiplex PCR, yet TCRdb's version contains in-frame clones alone and is incomplete. Of about 9,900 clones in the sample, more than 65% were seen once. This clone appeared a single time. Its matching antigen is unknown. The TCR originated in a human donor with melanoma. Sequenced material: peripheral blood. The chain carries TRBV7-6 and TRBJ1-1, with a weak D call TRBD1 (6 bases). The CDR3 coding sequence is TGTGCCAGCAGCCGGACAGAGATTGAAGGTGAAGCTTTCTTT. This codes for CASSRTEIEGEAFF.